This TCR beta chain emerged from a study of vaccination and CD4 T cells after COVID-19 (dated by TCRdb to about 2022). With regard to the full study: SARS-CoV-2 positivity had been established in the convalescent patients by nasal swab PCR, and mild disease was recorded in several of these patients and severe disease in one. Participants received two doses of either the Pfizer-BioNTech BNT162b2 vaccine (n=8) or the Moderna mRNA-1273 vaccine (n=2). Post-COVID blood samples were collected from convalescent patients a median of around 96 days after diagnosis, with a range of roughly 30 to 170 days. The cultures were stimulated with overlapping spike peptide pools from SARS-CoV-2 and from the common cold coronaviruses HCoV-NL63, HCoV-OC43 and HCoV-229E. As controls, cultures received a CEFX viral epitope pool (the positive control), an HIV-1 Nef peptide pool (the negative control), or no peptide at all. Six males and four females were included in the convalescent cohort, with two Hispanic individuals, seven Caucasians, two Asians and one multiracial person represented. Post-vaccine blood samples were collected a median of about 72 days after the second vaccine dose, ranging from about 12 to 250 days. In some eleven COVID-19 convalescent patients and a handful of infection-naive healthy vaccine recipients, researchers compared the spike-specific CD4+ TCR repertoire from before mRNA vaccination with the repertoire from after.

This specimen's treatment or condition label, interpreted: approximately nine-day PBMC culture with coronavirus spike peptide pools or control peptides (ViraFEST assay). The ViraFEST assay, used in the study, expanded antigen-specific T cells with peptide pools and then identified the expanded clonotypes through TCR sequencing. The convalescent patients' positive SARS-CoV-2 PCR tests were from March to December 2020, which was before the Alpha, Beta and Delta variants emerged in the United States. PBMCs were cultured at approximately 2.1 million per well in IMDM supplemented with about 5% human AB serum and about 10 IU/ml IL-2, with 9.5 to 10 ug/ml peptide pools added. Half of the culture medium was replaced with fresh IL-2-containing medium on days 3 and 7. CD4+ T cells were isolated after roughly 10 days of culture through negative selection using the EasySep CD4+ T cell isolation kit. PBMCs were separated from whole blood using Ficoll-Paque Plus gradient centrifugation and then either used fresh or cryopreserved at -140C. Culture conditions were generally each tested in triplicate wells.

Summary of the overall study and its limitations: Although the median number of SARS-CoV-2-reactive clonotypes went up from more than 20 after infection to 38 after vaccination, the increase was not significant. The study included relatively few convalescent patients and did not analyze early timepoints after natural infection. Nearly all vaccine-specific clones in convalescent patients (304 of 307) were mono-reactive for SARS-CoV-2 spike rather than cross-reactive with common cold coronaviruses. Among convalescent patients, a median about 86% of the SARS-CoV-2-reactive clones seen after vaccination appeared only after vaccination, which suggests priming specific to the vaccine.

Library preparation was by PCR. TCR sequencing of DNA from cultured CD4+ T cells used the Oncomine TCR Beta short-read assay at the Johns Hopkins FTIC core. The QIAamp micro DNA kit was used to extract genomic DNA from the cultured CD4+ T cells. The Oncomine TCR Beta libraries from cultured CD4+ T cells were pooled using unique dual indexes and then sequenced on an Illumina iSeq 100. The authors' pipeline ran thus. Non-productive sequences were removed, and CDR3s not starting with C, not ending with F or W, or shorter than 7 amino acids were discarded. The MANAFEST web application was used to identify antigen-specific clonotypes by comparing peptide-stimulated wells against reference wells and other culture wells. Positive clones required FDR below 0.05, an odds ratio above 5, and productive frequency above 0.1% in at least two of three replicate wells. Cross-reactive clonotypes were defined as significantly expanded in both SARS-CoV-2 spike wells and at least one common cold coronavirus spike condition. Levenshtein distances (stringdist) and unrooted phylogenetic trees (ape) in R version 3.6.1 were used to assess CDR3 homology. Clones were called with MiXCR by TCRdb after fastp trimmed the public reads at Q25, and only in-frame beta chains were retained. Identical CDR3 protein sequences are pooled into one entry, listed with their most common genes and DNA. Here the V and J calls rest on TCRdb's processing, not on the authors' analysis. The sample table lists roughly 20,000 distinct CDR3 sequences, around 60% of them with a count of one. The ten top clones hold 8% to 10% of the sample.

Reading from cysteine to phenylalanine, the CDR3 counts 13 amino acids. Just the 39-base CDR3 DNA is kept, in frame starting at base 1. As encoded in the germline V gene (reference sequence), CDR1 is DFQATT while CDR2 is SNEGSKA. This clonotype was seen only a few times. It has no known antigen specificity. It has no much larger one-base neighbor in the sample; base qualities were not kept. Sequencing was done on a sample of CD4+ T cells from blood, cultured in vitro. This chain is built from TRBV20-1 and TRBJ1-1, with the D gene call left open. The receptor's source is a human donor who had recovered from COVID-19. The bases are TGCAGGGCCCGAGCACGGGGTAACACTGAAGCTTTCTTT. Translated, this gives CRARARGNTEAFF.